The following is a T cell receptor (beta chain) sequence with its context. Its antigen is not known. This entry belongs to a study of radiation and T cells in renal cell carcinoma. Across the study: Nephrectomy followed 15 Gy stereotactic body radiation by 4 weeks. Whole-study findings and limits: Without pretreatment biopsies, baseline tumor clonotype presence was undetermined.

Germline CDR1 is ENHRY and CDR2 is SYGVKD. The CDR3 has 15 residues. Losses at the gene ends were 5 bases for V and 2 bases for J; bases not matched to a gene: 7. Documented time point: blood 2 weeks post-SBRT. This sample's treatment: 15 Gy SBRT to primary tumor, nephrectomy 4 weeks later. Clones were sequenced by immunoSEQ multiplex PCR, and TCRdb holds only the in-frame ones, with some missing. The table has 100,000 to 150,000 clones, 88% seen once. Sequencing used blood, obtained from a patient whose treatment included radiotherapy and nephrectomy. The TCR sequence derives from a woman in her sixties or seventies with renal cell carcinoma. The chain employs TRBV10-3 and TRBJ2-7; 9 bases line up with TRBD1. Here the CDR3 DNA reads TGTGCCATCAGTCTCGGGACAGGGTTCCCCTACGAGCAGTACTTC. This sequence encodes CAISLGTGFPYEQYF.